This T cell receptor (beta chain) was found in a study of T-cell reconstitution after alpha-beta-depleted transplantation in children. Findings and caveats of the study: T-cell numbers and diversity, one year after transplant, stemmed largely from T cells that were newly produced.

Regarding this clonotype: Its antigen remains unidentified.

Germline CDR1 is SGHTA and CDR2 is FQGNSA. Unmatched junction bases numbered 9, after V lost 4 bases and J lost 3 bases. This CDR3 has 15 amino acids. For TCRbeta, the library was prepared with unique molecular identifiers. Each CDR3 protein gets one entry after TCRdb re-called the PCR reads with MiXCR. The table has around 420,000 distinct CDR3 sequences, around 15% seen once. Specimen: PBMCs, mostly from graft donor cells, collected 360 days after TCRalphabeta/CD19-depleted stem cell transplant. J is TRBJ2-7 and V is TRBV7-2; 7 bases line up with TRBD1. The TCR comes from a boy less than two years old who had a stem cell transplant for Wiskott-Aldrich syndrome, so the T cells may come from the graft donor. CDR3 bases: TGTGCCAGCAGCTCACCCGGGACAGTTAACTACGAGCAGTACTTC. Translation: CASSSPGTVNYEQYF.